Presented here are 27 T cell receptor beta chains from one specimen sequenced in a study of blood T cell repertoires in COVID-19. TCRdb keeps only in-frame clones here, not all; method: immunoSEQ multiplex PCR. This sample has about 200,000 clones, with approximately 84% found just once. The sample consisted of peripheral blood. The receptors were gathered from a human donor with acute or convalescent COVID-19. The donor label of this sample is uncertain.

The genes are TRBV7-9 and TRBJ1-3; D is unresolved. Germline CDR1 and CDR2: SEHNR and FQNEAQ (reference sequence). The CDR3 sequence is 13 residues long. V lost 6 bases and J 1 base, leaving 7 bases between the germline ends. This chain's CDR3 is CASSFGSGNTIYF. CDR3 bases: TGTGCCAGCAGTTTCGGTTCTGGAAACACCATATATTTT.

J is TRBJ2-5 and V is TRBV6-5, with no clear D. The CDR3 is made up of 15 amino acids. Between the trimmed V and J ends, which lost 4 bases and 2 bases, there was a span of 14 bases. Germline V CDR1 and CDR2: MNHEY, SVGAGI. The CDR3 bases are TGTGCCAGCAGTTCAGGTTATGGCAGACAAGAGACCCAGTACTTC. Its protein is CASSSGYGRQETQYF.

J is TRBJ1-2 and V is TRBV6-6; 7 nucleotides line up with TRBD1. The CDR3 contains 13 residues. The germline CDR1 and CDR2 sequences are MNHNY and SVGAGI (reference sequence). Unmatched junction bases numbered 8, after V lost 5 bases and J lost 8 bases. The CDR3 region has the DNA TGTGCCAGCAGTCTCTCGACAGGGAGCGGCTACACCTTC. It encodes CASSLSTGSGYTF.

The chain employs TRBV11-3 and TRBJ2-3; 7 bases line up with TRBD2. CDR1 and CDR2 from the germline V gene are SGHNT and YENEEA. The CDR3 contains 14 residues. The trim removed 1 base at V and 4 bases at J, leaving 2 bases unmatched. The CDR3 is CASSLGGSADTQYF. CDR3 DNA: TGTGCCAGCAGCTTAGGCGGGAGTGCAGATACGCAGTATTTT.

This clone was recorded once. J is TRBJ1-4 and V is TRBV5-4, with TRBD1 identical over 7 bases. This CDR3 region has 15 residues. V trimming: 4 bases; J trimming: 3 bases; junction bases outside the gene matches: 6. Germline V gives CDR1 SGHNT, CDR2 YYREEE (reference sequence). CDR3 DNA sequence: TGTGCCAGCAGCGGCACCGGGACAGCTAATGAAAAACTGTTTTTT. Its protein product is CASSGTGTANEKLFF.

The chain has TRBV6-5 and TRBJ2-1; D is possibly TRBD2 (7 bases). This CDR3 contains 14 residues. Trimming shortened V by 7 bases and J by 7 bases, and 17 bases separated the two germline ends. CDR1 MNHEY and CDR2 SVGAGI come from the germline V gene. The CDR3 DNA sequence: TGTGCCAGCAAAAAGGGGGGGGTCGGGAATGAGCAGTTCTTC. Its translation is CASKKGGVGNEQFF.

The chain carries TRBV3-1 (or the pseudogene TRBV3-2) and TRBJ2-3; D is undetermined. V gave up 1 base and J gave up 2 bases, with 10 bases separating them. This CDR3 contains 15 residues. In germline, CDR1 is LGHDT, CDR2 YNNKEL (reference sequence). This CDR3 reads CASSQARGYTDTQYF. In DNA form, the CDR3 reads TGTGCCAGCAGCCAAGCCCGCGGATACACAGATACGCAGTATTTT.

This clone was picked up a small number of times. CDR3 bases: TGTGCCAGCTCCCTCTCCGGGACAGGGAGCTCCTACGAGCAGTACTTC. This encodes CASSLSGTGSSYEQYF. The rearrangement uses TRBV11-2 and TRBJ2-7; 9 positions agree with TRBD1. With V trimmed by 8 bases and J by 0 bases, 11 bases remained unmatched. The CDR3 extends over 16 amino acids. Germline CDR1 is SGHAT and CDR2 is FQNNGV.

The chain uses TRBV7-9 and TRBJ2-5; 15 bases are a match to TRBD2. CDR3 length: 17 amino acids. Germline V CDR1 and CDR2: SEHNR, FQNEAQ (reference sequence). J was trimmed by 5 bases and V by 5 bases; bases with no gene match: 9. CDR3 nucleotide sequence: TGTGCCAGCAGCCTGTGGACTAGCGGGAGGGCCCGGGAGACCCAGTACTTC. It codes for CASSLWTSGRARETQYF.

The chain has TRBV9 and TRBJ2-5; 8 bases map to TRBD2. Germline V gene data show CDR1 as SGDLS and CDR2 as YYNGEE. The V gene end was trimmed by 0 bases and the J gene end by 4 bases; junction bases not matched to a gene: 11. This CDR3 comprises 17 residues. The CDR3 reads CASSVATSGGPRETQYF. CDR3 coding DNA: TGTGCCAGCAGCGTAGCTACATCGGGAGGGCCGAGAGAGACCCAGTACTTC.

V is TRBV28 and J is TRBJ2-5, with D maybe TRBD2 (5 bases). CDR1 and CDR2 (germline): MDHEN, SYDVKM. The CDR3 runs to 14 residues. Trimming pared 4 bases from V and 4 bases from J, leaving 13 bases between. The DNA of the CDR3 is TGTGCCAGCAGTTCGAGGGTAGCCGGAGAGACCCAGTACTTC. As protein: CASSSRVAGETQYF.

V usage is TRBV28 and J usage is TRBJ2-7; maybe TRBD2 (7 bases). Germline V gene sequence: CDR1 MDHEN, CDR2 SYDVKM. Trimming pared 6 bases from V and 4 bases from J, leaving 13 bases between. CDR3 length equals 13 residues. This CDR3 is CASSKGGTYEQYF. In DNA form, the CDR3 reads TGTGCCAGCAGCAAGGGGGGGACGTACGAGCAGTACTTC. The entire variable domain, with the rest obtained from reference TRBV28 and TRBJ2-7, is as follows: DVKVTQSSRYLVKRTGEKVFLECVQDMDHENMFWYRQDPGLGLRLIYFSYDVKMKEKGDIPEGYSVSREKKERFSLILESASTNQTSMYLCASSKGGTYEQYFGPGTRLTVT.

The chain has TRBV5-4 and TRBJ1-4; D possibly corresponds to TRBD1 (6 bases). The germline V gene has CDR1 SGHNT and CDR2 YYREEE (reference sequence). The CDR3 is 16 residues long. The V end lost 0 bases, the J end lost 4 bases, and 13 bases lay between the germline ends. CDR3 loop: CASSLAGGAYNEKLFF. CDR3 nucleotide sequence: TGTGCCAGCAGCTTGGCTGGGGGGGCTTATAATGAAAAACTGTTTTTT.

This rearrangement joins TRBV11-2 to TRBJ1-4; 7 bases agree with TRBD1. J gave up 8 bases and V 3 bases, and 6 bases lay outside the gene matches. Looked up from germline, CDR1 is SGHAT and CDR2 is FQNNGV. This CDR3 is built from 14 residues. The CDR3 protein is CASSLPGGNEKLFF. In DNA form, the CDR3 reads TGTGCCAGCAGCTTGCCAGGGGGGAACGAAAAACTGTTTTTT.

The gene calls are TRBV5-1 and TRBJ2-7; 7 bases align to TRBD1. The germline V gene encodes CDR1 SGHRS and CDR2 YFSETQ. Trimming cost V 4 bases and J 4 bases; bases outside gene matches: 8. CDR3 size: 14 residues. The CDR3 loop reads CASSEQGPRYEQYF. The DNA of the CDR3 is TGCGCCAGCAGCGAACAGGGGCCCAGGTACGAGCAGTACTTC.

CDR3 bases: TGTGCCAGCAGTCAGGGGGACAGGCGCGGCTACACCTTC. Protein: CASSQGDRRGYTF. This chain connects TRBV6-5 to TRBJ1-2; TRBD1 matches 8 bases. The CDR3 length is 13 residues. Losses at the gene ends were 5 bases for V and 8 bases for J; bases not matched to a gene: 7. Germline V gene sequence: CDR1 MNHEY, CDR2 SVGAGI.

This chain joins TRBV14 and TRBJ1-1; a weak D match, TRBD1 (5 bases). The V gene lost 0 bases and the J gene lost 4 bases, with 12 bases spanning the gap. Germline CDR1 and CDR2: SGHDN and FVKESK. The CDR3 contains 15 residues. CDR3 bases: TGTGCCAGCAGCCAAGATTCAGCCAGGGTCACTGAAGCTTTCTTT. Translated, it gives CASSQDSARVTEAFF.

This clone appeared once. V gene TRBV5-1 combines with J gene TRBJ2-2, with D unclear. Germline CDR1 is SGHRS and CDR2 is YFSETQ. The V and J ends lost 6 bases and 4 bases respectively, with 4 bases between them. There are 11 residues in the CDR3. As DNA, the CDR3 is TGCGCCAGCACCTCCACCGGGGAGCTGTTTTTT. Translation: CASTSTGELFF.

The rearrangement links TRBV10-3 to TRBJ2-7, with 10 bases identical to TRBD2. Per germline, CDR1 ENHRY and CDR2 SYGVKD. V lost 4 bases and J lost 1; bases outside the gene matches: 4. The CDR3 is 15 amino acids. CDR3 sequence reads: CAISGGTSVSYEQYF. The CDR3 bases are TGTGCCATCAGTGGTGGGACTAGCGTTTCCTACGAGCAGTACTTC.

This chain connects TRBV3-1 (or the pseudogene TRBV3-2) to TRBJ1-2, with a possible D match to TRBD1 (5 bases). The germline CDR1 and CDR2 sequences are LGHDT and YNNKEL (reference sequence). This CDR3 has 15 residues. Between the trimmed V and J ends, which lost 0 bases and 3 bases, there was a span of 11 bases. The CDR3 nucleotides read TGTGCCAGCAGCCAAGATCGCGGGGCTGACTATGGCTACACCTTC. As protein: CASSQDRGADYGYTF.

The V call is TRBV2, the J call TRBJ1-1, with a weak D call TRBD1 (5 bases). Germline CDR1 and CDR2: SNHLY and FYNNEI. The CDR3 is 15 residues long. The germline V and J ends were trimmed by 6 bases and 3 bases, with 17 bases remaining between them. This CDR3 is CASRTGSSGHTEAFF. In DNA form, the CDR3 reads TGTGCCAGCAGAACCGGGTCCTCAGGGCACACTGAAGCTTTCTTT.

The CDR3 sequence is CASSYKGQGGTEAFF. The CDR3 nucleotides are TGTGCCAGCAGTTACAAGGGACAGGGCGGCACTGAAGCTTTCTTT. The rearrangement links TRBV6-5 to TRBJ1-1, with TRBD1 identical over 9 bases. This CDR3 spans 15 amino acids. The junction had 5 bases not matched to a gene; V was cut back by 2 bases and J by 4 bases. Germline loops: CDR1 MNHEY, CDR2 SVGAGI.

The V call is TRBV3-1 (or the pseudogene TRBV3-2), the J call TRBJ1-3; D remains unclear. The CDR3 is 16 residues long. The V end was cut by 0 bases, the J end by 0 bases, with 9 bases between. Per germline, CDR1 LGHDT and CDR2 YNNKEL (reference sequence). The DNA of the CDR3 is TGTGCCAGCAGCCAAGAATTGGCCCGCTCTGGAAACACCATATATTTT. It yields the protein CASSQELARSGNTIYF.

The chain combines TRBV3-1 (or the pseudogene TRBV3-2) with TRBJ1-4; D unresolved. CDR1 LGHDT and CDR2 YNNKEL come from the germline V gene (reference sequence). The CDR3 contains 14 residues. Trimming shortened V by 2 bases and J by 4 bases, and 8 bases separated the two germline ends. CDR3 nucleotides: TGTGCCAGCAGCCAAAGAAGCGGTAATGAAAAACTGTTTTTT. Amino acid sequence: CASSQRSGNEKLFF.

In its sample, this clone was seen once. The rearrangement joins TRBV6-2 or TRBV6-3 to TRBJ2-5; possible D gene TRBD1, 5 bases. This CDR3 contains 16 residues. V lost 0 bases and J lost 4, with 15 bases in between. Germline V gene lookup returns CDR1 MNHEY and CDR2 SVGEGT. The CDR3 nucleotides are TGTGCCAGCAGTTACTCGAGTAGGGTGGGGCGAGAGACCCAGTACTTC. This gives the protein CASSYSSRVGRETQYF.

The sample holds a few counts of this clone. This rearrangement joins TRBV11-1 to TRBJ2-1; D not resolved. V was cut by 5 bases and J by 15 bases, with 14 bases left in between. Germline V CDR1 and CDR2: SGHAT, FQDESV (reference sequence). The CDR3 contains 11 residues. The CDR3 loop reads CASSPGRLLFF. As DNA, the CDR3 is TGTGCCAGCAGCCCAGGCCGTCTCTTGTTCTTC.

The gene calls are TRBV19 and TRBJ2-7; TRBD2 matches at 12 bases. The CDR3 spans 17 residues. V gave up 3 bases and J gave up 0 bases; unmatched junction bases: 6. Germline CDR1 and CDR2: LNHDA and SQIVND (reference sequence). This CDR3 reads CASSIRTSGVSSYEQYF. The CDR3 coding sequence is TGTGCCAGTAGTATTAGGACTAGCGGGGTGAGCTCCTACGAGCAGTACTTC. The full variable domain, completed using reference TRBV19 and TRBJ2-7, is DGGITQSPKYLFRKEGQNVTLSCEQNLNHDAMYWYRQDPGQGLRLIYYSQIVNDFQKGDIAEGYSVSREKKESFPLTVTSAQKNPTAFYLCASSIRTSGVSSYEQYFGPGTRLTVT.